Listed below are T cell receptor beta chains from one sample, sequenced in a study of control samples from healthy donors and cancer patients. Assay: immunoSEQ multiplex PCR; the TCRdb copy retains only in-frame clones and omits some. The data hold approximately 90,000 clones, with more than 75% observed a single time. Sequencing was performed on blood. Receptors originate from a woman in her thirties or forties in good health. Each CDR3 is given with its conserved first and last residue. Fields, in order: V gene, D gene, clone size, J gene, CDR3 protein, CDR3 DNA. D genes are given only for firm matches. Clone sizes are given selectively: once, few, many, or a class where the clone is expanded.

>TRBV25-1|NA|once|TRBJ1-1
CASSESDTGETEAFF
TGTGCCAGCAGTGAATCCGACACTGGAGAGACTGAAGCTTTCTTT
>TRBV9|NA|NA|TRBJ1-5
CASSVEGGNQPQHF
TGTGCCAGCAGCGTAGAGGGGGGCAATCAGCCCCAGCATTTT
>TRBV19|NA|few|TRBJ1-6
CASSTGVLGNSPLHF
TGTGCCAGTAGTACAGGGGTGTTGGGTAATTCACCCCTCCACTTT
>TRBV4-3|NA|NA|TRBJ1-1
CASSQDLGGRGTEAFF
TGCGCCAGCAGCCAAGATCTTGGGGGGCGCGGCACTGAAGCTTTCTTT
>TRBV6-1|NA|NA|TRBJ1-1
CASSVEPGRVTRIPEAFF
TGTGCCAGCAGTGTAGAACCGGGCAGGGTCACACGCATCCCTGAAGCTTTCTTT
>TRBV5-1|NA|NA|TRBJ2-6
CASGRRGLGANVLTF
TGCGCCAGCGGTCGGCGGGGGCTTGGGGCCAACGTCCTGACTTTC
>TRBV3-1/TRBV3-2|NA|many|TRBJ1-6
CASSQESGVSPLHF
TGTGCCAGCAGCCAAGAGTCCGGGGTCTCACCCCTCCACTTT
>TRBV7-2|NA|NA|TRBJ1-2
CASSYRDGLYGYTF
TGTGCCAGCAGCTATCGGGACGGACTTTATGGCTACACCTTC
>TRBV3-1/TRBV3-2|NA|once|TRBJ1-2
CASSQATAYGYTF
TGTGCCAGCAGCCAAGCGACAGCCTATGGCTACACCTTC
>TRBV5-1|NA|NA|TRBJ1-1
CASSPGSTEAFF
TGCGCCAGCAGCCCGGGGAGCACTGAAGCTTTCTTT
>TRBV6-5|NA|NA|TRBJ2-3
CASSPGALFSTQYF
TGTGCCAGCAGTCCGGGGGCCCTTTTTTCTACGCAGTATTTT
>TRBV19|TRBD1|NA|TRBJ1-4
CASGTGSTTNEKLFF
TGTGCCAGTGGGACAGGGAGTACAACTAATGAAAAACTGTTTTTT
>TRBV6-2/TRBV6-3|TRBD1|NA|TRBJ1-5
CASSRPGQGGGGQPQHF
TGTGCCAGCAGTCGTCCGGGACAGGGGGGTGGGGGGCAGCCCCAGCATTTT
>TRBV19|NA|NA|TRBJ2-6
CASSLGGPSGANVLTF
TGTGCCAGTAGCCTAGGGGGACCCTCTGGGGCCAACGTCCTGACTTTC
>TRBV25-1|NA|NA|TRBJ1-2
CASSVDSTAYGYTF
TGTGCCAGCAGTGTAGACAGTACGGCCTATGGCTACACCTTC
>TRBV5-4|NA|NA|TRBJ1-2
CASRKSGQRGNTF
TGTGCCAGCAGGAAGTCCGGACAACGAGGGAACACCTTC
>TRBV7-2|NA|NA|TRBJ1-1
CASSWARTDTEAFF
TGTGCCAGCAGCTGGGCTCGAACGGACACTGAAGCTTTCTTT
>TRBV3-1/TRBV3-2|TRBD2|NA|TRBJ2-2
CASSRELAANTGELFF
TGTGCCAGCAGCCGAGAACTAGCGGCTAACACCGGGGAGCTGTTTTTT
>TRBV12-5|NA|NA|TRBJ2-7
CASGSPFYEQYF
TGTGCTAGTGGTTCGCCGTTCTACGAGCAGTACTTC
>TRBV25-1|NA|NA|TRBJ2-5
CASSKTGTAGRQTQYF
TGTGCCAGCAGTAAAACCGGGACTGCAGGGAGGCAGACCCAGTACTTC
>TRBV6-4|TRBD2|few|TRBJ2-2
CASSDSTSGGGELFF
TGTGCCAGCAGTGACTCGACTAGCGGGGGCGGGGAGCTGTTTTTT
>TRBV6-5|NA|few|TRBJ1-5
CASRSGRYSNQPQHF
TGTGCCAGCAGGTCAGGGAGATATAGCAATCAGCCCCAGCATTTT
>TRBV27|NA|NA|TRBJ1-2
CASSDKGHYGYTF
TGTGCCAGCAGTGATAAGGGCCACTATGGCTACACCTTC
>TRBV18|NA|NA|TRBJ2-2
CASSPPRGTNTGELFF
TGTGCCAGCTCACCACCGAGGGGGACGAACACCGGGGAGCTGTTTTTT
>TRBV24-1|NA|once|TRBJ2-3
CATSGTGAKINTDTQYF
TGTGCCACCAGTGGTACCGGAGCCAAAATAAACACAGATACGCAGTATTTT
>TRBV6-5|TRBD1|NA|TRBJ1-6
CASSTGTGRSPLHF
TGTGCCAGCAGTACCGGGACAGGGAGATCACCCCTCCACTTT
>TRBV7-9|NA|NA|TRBJ1-1
CASSLGRLQGNTEAFF
TGTGCCAGCAGCTTAGGCCGTCTCCAGGGGAACACTGAAGCTTTCTTT
>TRBV2|NA|NA|TRBJ1-1
CASSEDAQADTEAFF
TGTGCCAGCAGTGAAGATGCTCAGGCGGACACTGAAGCTTTCTTT
>TRBV7-2|TRBD1|NA|TRBJ1-2
CASSLGPTGDGYTF
TGTGCCAGCAGCTTAGGTCCCACAGGGGATGGCTACACCTTC
>TRBV5-1|TRBD2|NA|TRBJ2-1
CASSGAGYNEQFF
TGCGCCAGCAGCGGAGCGGGATACAATGAGCAGTTCTTC
>TRBV10-3|NA|NA|TRBJ2-6
CAISDSTGANVLTF
TGTGCCATCAGTGACTCTACTGGGGCCAACGTCCTGACTTTC
>TRBV25-1|NA|NA|TRBJ2-1
CASSEWGDYNEQFF
TGTGCCAGCAGTGAATGGGGAGATTACAATGAGCAGTTCTTC
>TRBV6-5|NA|NA|TRBJ1-2
CASSSGFGAHYGYTF
TGTGCCAGCAGTTCCGGATTCGGGGCTCACTATGGCTACACCTTC
>TRBV7-3|NA|NA|TRBJ2-2
CASSLGPADGELFF
TGTGCCAGCAGCTTGGGGCCAGCTGACGGGGAGCTGTTTTTT
>TRBV30|TRBD1|NA|TRBJ1-1
CAWSMTGGLSEAFF
TGTGCCTGGAGTATGACAGGGGGCTTGTCTGAAGCTTTCTTT
>TRBV12-5|NA|NA|TRBJ1-5
CASGLGNGPDQPQHF
TGTGCTAGTGGTTTGGGAAACGGACCGGATCAGCCCCAGCATTTT
>TRBV9|NA|NA|TRBJ2-3
CASSVITEDTQYF
TGTGCCAGCAGCGTAATTACAGAAGATACGCAGTATTTT
>TRBV5-1|NA|few|TRBJ1-3
CASSSTGNTIYF
TGCGCCAGCAGTTCTACTGGAAACACCATATATTTT
>TRBV12-3/TRBV12-4|NA|NA|TRBJ1-5
CASSMNQYQPQHF
TGTGCCAGCAGTATGAATCAATATCAGCCCCAGCATTTT
>TRBV12-3/TRBV12-4|NA|NA|TRBJ1-3
CASSPSGNTIYF
TGTGCCAGCAGCCCGTCTGGAAACACCATATATTTT